The rows below give T cell receptor beta chains drawn from one sample of a study of blood T cell repertoires in COVID-19. TCRdb keeps only in-frame clones here, not all; method: immunoSEQ multiplex PCR. In the table there are about 84,000 clones, about 83% of which are singletons. The sample taken for sequencing was peripheral blood. The receptors come from a woman of 80 years or more with acute or convalescent COVID-19. CDR3s include the opening cysteine and the closing phenylalanine or tryptophan. A D gene is named only where the DNA matches it firmly.

V: TRBV6-5; J: TRBJ1-6; length: 13; D: -; CDR3: CASSRGYNSPLHF; DNA: TGTGCCAGCAGCCGGGGGTATAATTCACCCCTCCACTTT
V: TRBV7-9; J: TRBJ2-5; length: 13; D: -; CDR3: CASSLAPLGTQYF; DNA: TGTGCCAGCAGCTTGGCACCCCTAGGGACCCAGTACTTC
V: TRBV11-2; J: TRBJ2-1; length: 12; D: -; CDR3: CASSLGVGEQFF; DNA: TGTGCCAGCAGCTTAGGAGTCGGGGAGCAGTTCTTC
V: TRBV4-1; J: TRBJ1-2; length: 15; D: -; CDR3: CASSQDRGQNYGYTF; DNA: TGCGCCAGCAGCCAAGATCGTGGACAGAATTATGGCTACACCTTC
V: TRBV19; J: TRBJ2-4; length: 14; D: -; CDR3: CASNPRLSKNIQYF; DNA: TGTGCCAGTAACCCCCGCCTTAGCAAAAACATTCAGTACTTC
V: TRBV6-5; J: TRBJ1-3; length: 14; D: -; CDR3: CASSNRQSGNTIYF; DNA: TGTGCCAGCAGTAACAGACAGTCTGGAAACACCATATATTTT
V: TRBV19; J: TRBJ2-1; length: 17; D: TRBD2; CDR3: CASSYLAGETSYNEQFF; DNA: TGTGCCAGTAGCTACCTAGCGGGAGAGACATCCTACAATGAGCAGTTCTTC
V: TRBV19; J: TRBJ2-1; length: 13; D: -; CDR3: CASSQARYNEQFF; DNA: TGTGCCAGTAGTCAAGCTAGATACAATGAGCAGTTCTTC
V: TRBV19; J: TRBJ2-7; length: 16; D: TRBD1; CDR3: CASSNHRTGRSYEQYF; DNA: TGTGCCAGTAGTAACCACCGGACAGGACGAAGTTACGAGCAGTACTTC
V: TRBV21-1; J: TRBJ2-6; length: 17; D: -; CDR3: CASSKGQGSSGANVLTF; DNA: TGTGCCAGCAGCAAGGGACAGGGGAGCTCTGGGGCCAACGTCCTGACTTTC
V: TRBV9; J: TRBJ2-3; length: 14; D: TRBD2; CDR3: CASTRETSVDTQYF; DNA: TGTGCCAGCACCAGAGAAACTAGCGTAGATACGCAGTATTTT
V: TRBV19; J: TRBJ2-6; length: 17; D: -; CDR3: CASSIRSGSSGANVLTF; DNA: TGTGCCAGTAGTATACGGTCGGGTTCATCTGGGGCCAACGTCCTGACTTTC